These 21 T cell receptor beta chains were sequenced from one sample in a study of blood T cell repertoires in COVID-19. The assay was immunoSEQ multiplex PCR, and TCRdb's table has in-frame clones only and misses some. Of 45,000 to 55,000 clones in the sample, roughly 84% were seen once. The sequenced sample was peripheral blood. The receptors originated from a man aged 50 to 59 with acute or convalescent COVID-19.

This clone was observed a few times. The V gene is TRBV3-1 (or the pseudogene TRBV3-2), the J gene TRBJ1-2; D gene ambiguous. Germline loops: CDR1 LGHDT, CDR2 YNNKEL (reference sequence). The CDR3 extends over 14 amino acids. V was shortened by 0 bases and J by 2 bases, with 7 bases between the two germline ends. The CDR3 sequence: CASSQDPQNYGYTF. CDR3 DNA sequence: TGTGCCAGCAGCCAAGATCCACAGAACTATGGCTACACCTTC.

This rearrangement joins TRBV9 to TRBJ2-1; 7 positions match TRBD2. Germline CDR1 reads SGDLS; CDR2 reads YYNGEE. CDR3 length equals 15 residues. The V gene end was trimmed by 0 bases and the J gene end by 4 bases; junction bases not matched to a gene: 4. The DNA of the CDR3 is TGTGCCAGCAGCGTAGGAACTAGCGATTACAATGAGCAGTTCTTC. Protein sequence: CASSVGTSDYNEQFF.

The chain has TRBV4-1 and TRBJ2-1, with D perhaps matching TRBD2 (6 bases). CDR3 length: 13 amino acids. V shed 11 bases and J shed 5 bases, with 16 bases lying between them. Germline V CDR1 and CDR2: MGHRA, YSYEKL. CDR3 region: CAAGRIEDNEQFF. The CDR3 nucleotides read TGCGCCGCGGGGAGAATTGAAGACAATGAGCAGTTCTTC.

Comment on this clone: The sample carries other DNA sequences with the same CDR3. The chain is built from TRBV5-6 and TRBJ1-4; TRBD1 agrees at 9 bases. The CDR3 runs to 14 residues. J was trimmed by 7 bases and V by 2 bases; bases with no gene match: 3. The V gene's germline CDR1 is SGHDT and CDR2 YYEEEE. The CDR3, as DNA: TGTGCCAGCAGCTTACAGGGGGCGGGTGAAAAACTGTTTTTT. It translates to CASSLQGAGEKLFF. Combining the CDR3 with reference TRBV5-6 and TRBJ1-4 gives the whole variable domain DAGVTQSPTHLIKTRGQQVTLRCSPKSGHDTVSWYQQALGQGPQFIFQYYEEEERQRGNFPDRFSGHQFPNYSSELNVNALLLGDSALYLCASSLQGAGEKLFFGSGTQLSVL.

V and J are TRBV28 and TRBJ2-5; tentatively, D is TRBD2 (6 bases). The V end lost 6 bases, the J end lost 5 bases, and 13 bases lay between the germline ends. The germline CDR1 and CDR2 sequences are MDHEN and SYDVKM. The CDR3 has 13 amino acids. CDR3 sequence reads: CASSPRGTETQYF. CDR3 DNA: TGTGCCAGCAGCCCTCGGGGGACGGAGACCCAGTACTTC.

This clone was recorded a few times. The chain is built from TRBV5-4 and TRBJ1-1; D may be TRBD1 (6 bases). CDR3 length: 13 residues. The V and J ends lost 2 bases and 7 bases respectively, with 12 bases between them. The germline V gene encodes CDR1 SGHNT and CDR2 YYREEE (reference sequence). DNA for the CDR3: TGTGCCAGCAGCTTAGACAGGACCAATGAAGCTTTCTTT. This encodes CASSLDRTNEAFF.

J is TRBJ2-5 and V is TRBV20-1, with 7 bases matching TRBD2. After removal of 3 bases from V and 2 bases from J, the junction contained 9 bases not matched to a gene. Germline values: CDR1 DFQATT, CDR2 SNEGSKA (reference sequence). The CDR3 has 15 amino acids. CDR3 in amino acids: CSASEPGAGQETQYF. In DNA form, the CDR3 reads TGCAGTGCTAGTGAGCCGGGAGCGGGGCAAGAGACCCAGTACTTC.

This clone was seen a handful of times. The V and J genes are TRBV6-5 and TRBJ1-6; unclear D gene. Trimming cost V 2 bases and J 5 bases, with 10 bases left between them. The germline gives CDR1 MNHEY, CDR2 SVGAGI. The CDR3 extends over 15 amino acids. The CDR3 sequence is CASSYGRVNNSPLHF. The CDR3 DNA is TGTGCCAGCAGTTACGGCCGGGTAAATAATTCACCCCTCCACTTT.

V usage is TRBV30 and J usage is TRBJ1-5, with unresolved D. CDR1 is GTSNPN and CDR2 is SVGIG in the germline V gene (reference sequence). The length of the CDR3 is 13 residues. Trimming removed 4 bases from V and 7 bases from J, with 14 bases in between. The CDR3: CAWNEGVGQPQHF. DNA for the CDR3: TGTGCCTGGAACGAGGGAGTCGGACAGCCCCAGCATTTT.

CDR3 in DNA: TGTGCCAGCATCGAACAGGGCTACTATGGCTACACCTTC. Protein sequence: CASIEQGYYGYTF. The J gene is TRBJ1-2, the V gene TRBV28; D possibly corresponds to TRBD1 (6 bases). V lost 7 bases and J lost 3, with 12 bases in between. Germline V gene lookup returns CDR1 MDHEN and CDR2 SYDVKM. The CDR3 length is 13 residues.

This clone is a singleton in its sample. The chain is built from TRBV7-3 and TRBJ1-1; weak D call: TRBD1 (5 bases). CDR1 is SGHTA and CDR2 is FQGTGA in the germline V gene. The CDR3 sequence is 13 residues long. Trimming pared 4 bases from V and 6 bases from J, leaving 12 bases between. CDR3 DNA: TGTGCCAGCAGCTCCCTGGGGGGGTCTGAAGCTTTCTTT. Its translation is CASSSLGGSEAFF.

The rearrangement uses TRBV3-1 (or the pseudogene TRBV3-2) and TRBJ1-2; weak D call: TRBD1 (5 bases). Looked up from germline, CDR1 is LGHDT and CDR2 is YNNKEL (reference sequence). The CDR3 is made up of 14 amino acids. V lost 1 base and J 6 bases, leaving 12 bases between the germline ends. CDR3 loop: CASSQAARVHGYTF. The CDR3, as DNA: TGTGCCAGCAGCCAAGCCGCCAGGGTCCATGGCTACACCTTC.

The chain links TRBV2 to TRBJ1-1; no clear D gene. With 8 bases removed from V and 4 bases from J, the gap between germline ends came to 17 bases. The CDR3 extends over 14 amino acids. Germline V lookup: CDR1 SNHLY, CDR2 FYNNEI. Written as DNA, the CDR3 is TGTGCCAGCCTCGGGAGACTAATGGGCACTGAAGCTTTCTTT. It encodes CASLGRLMGTEAFF.

The gene calls are TRBV4-1 and TRBJ2-2, with D possibly matching TRBD2 (6 bases). The CDR3 is 17 residues long. Germline V CDR1 and CDR2: MGHRA, YSYEKL. The V gene lost 2 bases and the J gene lost 0 bases, with 13 bases spanning the gap. The CDR3 DNA follows: TGCGCCAGCAGCCAACCGACTAGAAGGGCGAACACCGGGGAGCTGTTTTTT. Its protein product is CASSQPTRRANTGELFF.

The chain carries TRBV4-1 and TRBJ2-3; 7 bases map to TRBD2. This CDR3 has 16 residues. Unmatched junction bases numbered 11, after V lost 4 bases and J lost 4 bases. Looked up from germline, CDR1 is MGHRA and CDR2 is YSYEKL. CDR3 DNA: TGCGCCAGCAGCCCAGGGCGCGGGAGCCTTTCAGATACGCAGTATTTT. Protein product: CASSPGRGSLSDTQYF.

The rearrangement links TRBV28 to TRBJ2-3, with 8 bases matching TRBD2. CDR3 length: 15 amino acids. Losses at the gene ends were 7 bases for V and 6 bases for J; bases not matched to a gene: 12. In germline, CDR1 is MDHEN, CDR2 SYDVKM. As DNA, the CDR3 is TGTGCCAGCACCATCCCTGCGGGGGGCCGGGATACGCAGTATTTT. It encodes CASTIPAGGRDTQYF.

The rearrangement joins TRBV24-1 to TRBJ2-2, with 8 bases aligning to TRBD1. With 12 bases clipped from V and 1 base from J, the junction kept 9 bases outside the gene matches. The CDR3 runs 15 residues. Germline-derived CDR1 and CDR2 are KGHDR and SFDVKD. DNA for the CDR3: TGTGCCTCTGATCCCGGGACAGGGAACACCGGGGAGCTGTTTTTT. It codes for CASDPGTGNTGELFF.

The chain is built from TRBV5-1 and TRBJ2-1, with TRBD2 matching 9 bases. Unmatched junction bases numbered 9, after V lost 4 bases and J lost 7 bases. The germline CDR1 and CDR2 sequences are SGHRS and YFSETQ. This CDR3 region has 15 residues. CDR3 DNA sequence: TGCGCCAGCAGCCGTCGACTAGCGGAGGCTAATGAGCAGTTCTTC. This codes for CASSRRLAEANEQFF.

This clone came up a few times. V usage is TRBV5-1 and J usage is TRBJ1-6, with a possible D match to TRBD1 (5 bases). With 1 base removed from V and 0 bases from J, the gap between germline ends came to 11 bases. This CDR3 spans 17 amino acids. Germline assignment: CDR1 SGHRS and CDR2 YFSETQ. CDR3 in DNA: TGCGCCAGCAGCTTGCGGGGGTCGGGCTCCTATAATTCACCCCTCCACTTT. It codes for CASSLRGSGSYNSPLHF.

This clone showed up just once. The V and J genes are TRBV10-3 and TRBJ2-7; no clear D. The CDR3 consists of 11 residues. Germline values: CDR1 ENHRY, CDR2 SYGVKD. Trimming cost V 3 bases and J 4 bases, with 4 bases left between them. CDR3 DNA: TGTGCCATCAGTGACTTATACGAGCAGTACTTC. Translating it yields CAISDLYEQYF.

The gene calls are TRBV10-1 and TRBJ1-1; weak D call: TRBD1 (6 bases). The length of the CDR3 is 14 residues. Trimming cost V 6 bases and J 6 bases, with 17 bases left between them. CDR1 is WNHNN, CDR2 SYGVQD, per germline (reference sequence). CDR3 coding DNA: TGCGCCAGCAGATCCGACAGGACTAGCGCTGAAGCTTTCTTT. The encoded protein is CASRSDRTSAEAFF.